The clone carrying this TCR beta chain was seen many times. Amplified regions were TCR beta CDR3 sequences from RNA transcripts. An initial round of RT-PCR targeting the TCR CDR3 relied on the HTBI primer set. A single record per CDR3 protein comes from TCRdb applying MiXCR to the multiplex PCR reads. The sample has 380,000 or so distinct CDR3 sequences; approximately 19% are singletons. The data were taken from a study of T cells in Graves' hyperthyroidism and ophthalmopathy. V lost 3 bases, J lost 1 base, and 15 bases lay in between. Germline V gene sequence: CDR1 DFQATT, CDR2 SNEGSKA (reference sequence). CDR3 length: 15 residues. PBMCs came from around 10 ml fresh peripheral blood.

The chain joins TRBV20-1 to TRBJ2-5; maybe TRBD1 (6 bases). The TCR sequence derives from a woman between 18 and 29 years old with Graves' hyperthyroidism. The source material was blood. The CDR3 reads CSASRDRGGQETQYF. DNA for the CDR3: TGCAGTGCTAGTCGCGACAGAGGGGGCCAAGAGACCCAGTACTTC.